The 9 T cell receptor beta chains reported below all come from one sample, sequenced in a study of regulatory T cells in long-lasting Graves disease. iRepertoire HTBI primers and Arm-PCR of CDR3 regions built TCR beta libraries. TCRdb re-called the multiplex PCR reads through MiXCR, storing one row per CDR3 protein. Seen here are 400,000 to 500,000 distinct CDR3 sequences, about 16% observed once, and the top ten hold approximately 15%. The time point here: newly diagnosed GD, antithyroid drugs for less than 3 months. Generation of the TCR library employed RNA extracted from PBMCs. These sequences were also reported in another study, on T cells in Graves' hyperthyroidism and ophthalmopathy.

The sequencing here drew on peripheral blood mononuclear cells (PBMCs), taken at new diagnosis, from a patient treated with antithyroid drugs. All receptors come from a woman under 40 with Graves disease.

This clonotype came up many times. This chain uses TRBV24-1 with TRBJ1-5; a possible D gene is TRBD1 (5 bases). The ends were cut back, 8 bases at V and 1 base at J, with 8 bases in the middle. The CDR3 totals 13 residues. The germline V gene has CDR1 KGHDR and CDR2 SFDVKD. CDR3 in DNA: TGTGCCACCAATAACAGGAGCAATCAGCCCCAGCATTTT. Residues: CATNNRSNQPQHF.

In its sample, this clonotype was seen a few times. This chain links TRBV15 with TRBJ1-6; tentatively, D is TRBD1 (5 bases). The V gene's germline CDR1 is LNHNV and CDR2 YYDKDF (reference sequence). V lost 4 bases and J 3 bases, leaving 10 bases between the germline ends. The CDR3 totals 15 residues. Here the CDR3 reads CATSMRQSYNSPLHF. In nucleotides, the CDR3 is TGTGCCACCAGCATGCGACAGAGCTATAATTCACCCCTCCACTTT.

This clonotype was seen repeatedly, ten times or more. The chain carries TRBV2 and TRBJ2-3; 11 bases fit TRBD2. V shed 4 bases, J shed 0 bases, and the junction held 0 bases outside the gene matches. CDR1 SNHLY and CDR2 FYNNEI come from the germline V gene. The CDR3 has 15 residues. The CDR3 coding sequence is TGTGCCAGCAGTGGACTAGCGGGGAGCACAGATACGCAGTATTTT. This sequence encodes CASSGLAGSTDTQYF.

This clonotype was recorded at least ten times. V is TRBV3-1 and J is TRBJ1-1; TRBD1 is a possible D gene (5 bases). V was clipped by 4 bases and J by 2 bases, with 11 bases between them. The CDR3 contains 14 residues. The germline V gene has CDR1 LGHDT and CDR2 YNNKEL (reference sequence). CDR3 DNA sequence: TGTGCCAGCAGCCTCCCGGGGGGTAACACTGAAGCTTTCTTT. It translates to CASSLPGGNTEAFF.

This clonotype occurred a few times. The V gene is TRBV2, the J gene TRBJ2-7; 11 bases line up with TRBD2. Trimming at V came to 11 bases and at J to 6 bases, leaving 9 bases not matched to a gene. The CDR3 has 13 residues. Germline CDR1 is SNHLY and CDR2 is FYNNEI. The CDR3 DNA reads TGTGCCGGACGACTAGCGGGATCTGCCGAGCAGTACTTC. It codes for CAGRLAGSAEQYF.

This chain links TRBV28 with TRBJ1-1, with 8 nucleotides matching TRBD1. V lost 5 bases, J lost 6 bases, and 8 bases stayed unmatched. The CDR3 is 14 amino acids. CDR1 MDHEN and CDR2 SYDVKM come from the germline V gene. In nucleotides, the CDR3 is TGTGCCAGCAGTCATAACAGGGGGAAGGCTGAAGCTTTCTTT. Translating gives CASSHNRGKAEAFF.

This CDR3 reads CASSIGTGKSDTQYF. The CDR3 DNA follows: TGTGCCAGTAGTATTGGGACAGGGAAGTCAGATACGCAGTATTTT. The genes are TRBV19 and TRBJ2-3; 9 bases match TRBD1. The germline V gene encodes CDR1 LNHDA and CDR2 SQIVND (reference sequence). The trim removed 3 bases at V and 4 bases at J, leaving 5 bases unmatched. The CDR3 has 15 residues.

This clonotype was picked up many times. The V and J genes are TRBV12-3 or TRBV12-4 and TRBJ2-3, with 11 positions matching TRBD2. The CDR3 covers 16 residues. V dropped 1 base and J dropped 2; count of bases not matched to a gene: 2. The CDR3 here is CASSLGLAGPTDTQYF. The CDR3 DNA reads as TGTGCCAGCAGTTTAGGACTAGCGGGACCCACAGATACGCAGTATTTT.

This clonotype has a handful of counts. The DNA of the CDR3 is TGCGCCAGCAGCTTGGGTTTAAGACTAGCGGCGCCATTAGCCAAAAACATTCAGTACTTC. Protein product: CASSLGLRLAAPLAKNIQYF. This chain links TRBV5-1 with TRBJ2-4; 9 nucleotides match TRBD2. Germline CDR1 reads SGHRS; CDR2 reads YFSETQ. J was trimmed by 0 bases and V by 0 bases; bases with no gene match: 13. The CDR3 spans 20 residues.